The TCR beta chain under discussion was sequenced for a study of cytomegalovirus exposure and HLA in healthy donors. Researchers ran the PCR with 60 Vbeta and 13 Jbeta primers. Using immunoSEQ multiplex PCR, the repertoire was profiled, and TCRdb retains in-frame clones only, with some absent. Of 130,000 to 150,000 clones listed, 80% to 85% are singletons. V lost 1 base, J lost 7 bases, and 5 bases stayed unmatched. This CDR3 has 15 amino acids. In germline, CDR1 is SEHNR, CDR2 FQNEAQ (reference sequence). This receptor was taken from a boy between 2 and 10 years old in good health and CMV-seronegative. The specimen was PBMCs. V gene TRBV7-9 combines with J gene TRBJ1-5; 9 bases match TRBD1. The DNA for the CDR3 is TGTGCCAGCAGCTTAGGGAAGGGACAGGGCCAGCCCCAGCATTTT. It translates to CASSLGKGQGQPQHF.